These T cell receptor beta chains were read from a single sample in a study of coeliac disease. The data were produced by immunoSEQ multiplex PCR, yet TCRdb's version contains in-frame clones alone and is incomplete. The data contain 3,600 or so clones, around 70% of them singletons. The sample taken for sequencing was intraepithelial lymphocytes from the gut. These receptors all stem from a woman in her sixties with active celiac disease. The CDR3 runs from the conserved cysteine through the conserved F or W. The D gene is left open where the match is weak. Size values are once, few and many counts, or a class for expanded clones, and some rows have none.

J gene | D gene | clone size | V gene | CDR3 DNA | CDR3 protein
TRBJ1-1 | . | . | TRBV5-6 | TGTGCCAGCAGCCAACAGATGAACACTGAAGCTTTCTTT | CASSQQMNTEAFF
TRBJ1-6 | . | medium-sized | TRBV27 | TGTGCCAGCAGTTCGAGGATTACCTGGAGATCACCCCTCCACTTT | CASSSRITWRSPLHF
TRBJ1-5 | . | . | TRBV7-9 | TGTGCCAGCAAGCCCTTAGGGGATCAGCCCCAGCATTTT | CASKPLGDQPQHF
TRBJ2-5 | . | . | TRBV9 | TGTGCCAGCAGCGCGCAGGGTGGGCGAGAGACCCAGTACTTC | CASSAQGGRETQYF
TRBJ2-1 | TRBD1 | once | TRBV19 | TGTGCCAGTAGTATTTGGAGGACAGGGGGAAAAAGTGAGCAGTTCTTC | CASSIWRTGGKSEQFF
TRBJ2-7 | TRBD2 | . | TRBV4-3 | TGCGCCAGCAGCCAAGGTCCCCAACTAGCGGGGGCCACCTACGAGCAGTACTTC | CASSQGPQLAGATYEQYF
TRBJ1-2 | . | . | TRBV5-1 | TGCGCCAGCAGTAACGACGGGTCCTATGGCTACACCTTC | CASSNDGSYGYTF
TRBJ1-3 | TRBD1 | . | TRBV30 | TGTGCCTGGACCTTGGCGGGACAGGGCTCTGGAAACACCATATATTTT | CAWTLAGQGSGNTIYF
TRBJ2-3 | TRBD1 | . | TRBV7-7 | TGTGCTAGCAGCTTAGATCCCCTACAGGGGGCGCCCACAGATACGCAGTATTTT | CASSLDPLQGAPTDTQYF
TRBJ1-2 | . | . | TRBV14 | TGTGCCAGCCCTAGACGCCCTAAGGGGCCCGGGTTGAACTATGGCTACACCTTC | CASPRRPKGPGLNYGYTF
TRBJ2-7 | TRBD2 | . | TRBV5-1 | TGCGCCAGCAGCTCGGCACCCCACCAGACTAGCGGGGCCGAGCAGTACTTC | CASSSAPHQTSGAEQYF
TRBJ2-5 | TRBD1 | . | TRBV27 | TGTGCCAGCAGTTTAGGGACAGGCTGGGAAGAGACCCAGTACTTC | CASSLGTGWEETQYF
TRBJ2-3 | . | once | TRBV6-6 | TGTGCCAGCAGCCCCGGGACAATGAAAGTGGATACGCAGTATTTT | CASSPGTMKVDTQYF
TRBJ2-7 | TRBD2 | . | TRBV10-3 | TGTGCCATCAGTGGGGGGGCGGGGGGATCCTACGAGCAGTACTTC | CAISGGAGGSYEQYF
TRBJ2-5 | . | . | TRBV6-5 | TGTGCCAGCAGTGCCCTCGACAGCACCCAAGAGACCCAGTACTTC | CASSALDSTQETQYF
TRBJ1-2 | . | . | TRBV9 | TGTGCCAGCAGCGTAGAAGTGGGGGGGTCTGGCTACACCTTC | CASSVEVGGSGYTF
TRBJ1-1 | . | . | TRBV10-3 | TGTGCCATCAGTGAGTCGTCGGGCAGGGGCACTGAAGCTTTCTTT | CAISESSGRGTEAFF
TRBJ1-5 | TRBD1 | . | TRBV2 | TGTGCCAGCAGTTACGGGACAGATTATCAGCCCCAGCATTTT | CASSYGTDYQPQHF
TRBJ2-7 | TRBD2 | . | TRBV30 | TGTGCCTGGAGTTCTACGGGACTAGCGGGAGGGTACGAGCAGTACTTC | CAWSSTGLAGGYEQYF
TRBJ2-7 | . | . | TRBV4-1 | TGCGCCAGCAGCCAGGGTAGACTGAACTACGAGCAGTACTTC | CASSQGRLNYEQYF
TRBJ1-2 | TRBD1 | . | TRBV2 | TGTGCCAGCAGTGAGCAGGGGGCTGGCTACACCTTC | CASSEQGAGYTF
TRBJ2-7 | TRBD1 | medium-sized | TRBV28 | TGTGCCAGCAGTTGGATAGGACAGGTTACTTACGAGCAGTACTTC | CASSWIGQVTYEQYF
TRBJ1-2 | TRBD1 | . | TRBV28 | TGTGCCAGCAGGCTTATGGGACAGTACGGCTACACCTTC | CASRLMGQYGYTF
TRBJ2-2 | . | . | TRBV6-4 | TGTGCCAGCGGACGGGACACCAACACCGGGGAGCTGTTTTTT | CASGRDTNTGELFF
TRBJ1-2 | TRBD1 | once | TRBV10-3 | TGTGCCATCAGTGAGACCGGGACAGCCTTGCGCGGCTACACCTTC | CAISETGTALRGYTF
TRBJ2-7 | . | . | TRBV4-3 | TGCGCCAGCAGCCAAGATCTTTATGCAGGGTCCTACGAGCAGTACTTC | CASSQDLYAGSYEQYF
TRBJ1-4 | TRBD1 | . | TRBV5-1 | TGCGCCAGCAGCTCGGGGGGGACAGGGAACAAAAAACTGTTTTTT | CASSSGGTGNKKLFF
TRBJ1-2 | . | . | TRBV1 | TGCACCAGCAGCCAAGGAGGAGGTAGGGGCTACACCTTC | CTSSQGGGRGYTF
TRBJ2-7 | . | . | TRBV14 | TGTGCCAGCAGCCAAATACAGGGTCACGAGCAGTACTTC | CASSQIQGHEQYF
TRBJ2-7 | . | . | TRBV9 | TGTGCCAGCAGCGTAGCTCCCTCGTCCGCAGTGGAGCAGTACTTC | CASSVAPSSAVEQYF
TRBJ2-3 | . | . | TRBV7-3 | TGTGCCAGCTCACAGGGAGCTTCAGGCACAGATACGCAGTATTTT | CASSQGASGTDTQYF
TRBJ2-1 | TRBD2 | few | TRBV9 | TGTGCCAGCAGCACCGGGACTATGAATGAGCAGTTCTTC | CASSTGTMNEQFF
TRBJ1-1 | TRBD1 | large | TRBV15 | TGTGCCACCAGCAGAGAGGGACAGGGAGACACTGAAGCTTTCTTT | CATSREGQGDTEAFF
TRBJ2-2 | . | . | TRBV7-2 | TGTGCCAGCAGCTTAGTTTGGCAATCGGGGGAGCTGTTTTTT | CASSLVWQSGELFF
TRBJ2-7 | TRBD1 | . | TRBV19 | TGTGCCAGTAGTATAGAGGGACAGGGATCGGAGCAGTACTTC | CASSIEGQGSEQYF
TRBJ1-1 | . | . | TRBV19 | TGTGCCACCGGGGATAACACTGAAGCTTTCTTT | CATGDNTEAFF
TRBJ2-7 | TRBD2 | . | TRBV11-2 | TGTGCCAGCAGCTTACATAAGCGGGGGCCCTACGAGCAGTACTTC | CASSLHKRGPYEQYF